This entry concerns a single T cell receptor (beta chain). Its specificity is not known. This CDR3 has 15 amino acids. Trimming cost V 4 bases and J 0 bases; bases outside gene matches: 4. The germline V gene has CDR1 SEHNR and CDR2 FQNEAQ (reference sequence). This specimen comes from a study of T cell responses to AZD1222 COVID-19 vaccine. Broader study findings: Baseline seropositivity characterized only a handful of AZD1222 recipients.

Here immunoSEQ multiplex PCR was the method, and the copy in TCRdb shows in-frame clones only, minus some. The sample lists about 180,000 clones, approximately 94% seen once, with around 1.6% in the top ten. The sequencing used peripheral blood, collected 28 days after the second AZD1222 dose. The chain has TRBV7-9 and TRBJ2-5, with TRBD1 matching 8 bases. This TCR derives from an adult who received the AZD1222 COVID-19 vaccine. The CDR3 here is CASSSRTGHQETQYF. The CDR3 DNA reads as TGTGCCAGCAGCTCCCGGACAGGGCACCAAGAGACCCAGTACTTC.